Listed below are T cell receptor beta chains from one sample, sequenced in a study of glioma-infiltrating T cells. MiXCR, run by TCRdb on the multiplex PCR reads, gives a single entry per CDR3 protein. The table records 150,000 or so distinct CDR3 sequences, 35% to 50% of them present only once. Sequences were obtained from glioma tissue, nonneoplastic brain tissue, or PBMCs (not recorded which). These receptors came from a human donor with low-grade glioma or glioblastoma, undergoing nonglioma brain surgery, or in good health (not recorded which). CDR3s include the opening cysteine and the closing phenylalanine or tryptophan. The D gene is left open where the match is weak. A clone size is listed for some rows: how often the clone was seen (once, few, many), or a class if it is expanded.

size	V	D	J	DNA	CDR3
many	TRBV28	TRBD1	TRBJ1-5	TGTGCCAGCAGTCCCCGGACAGGGAGCTTCGGCAATCAGCCCCAGCATTTT	CASSPRTGSFGNQPQHF
.	TRBV4-1	TRBD2	TRBJ2-1	TGCGCCAGCAGCCGAAGGACTAGAGGGAGGGCCTACAATGAGCAGTTCTTC	CASSRRTRGRAYNEQFF
.	TRBV30	.	TRBJ2-7	TGTGCCTGGAGTCACCTCCGACAGGCCCCCTACGAGCAGTACTTC	CAWSHLRQAPYEQYF
many	TRBV20-1	.	TRBJ2-1	TGCAGTGCTAGAAAACAGGGTTACAATGAGCAGTTCTTC	CSARKQGYNEQFF
.	TRBV7-9	.	TRBJ1-2	TGTGCCAGCAGCTTAGATCAGGGGCCCTATGGCTACACCTTC	CASSLDQGPYGYTF
few	TRBV6-1	.	TRBJ1-6	TGTGCCAGCTCAATACAGGGCAGTTCACCCCTCCACTTT	CASSIQGSSPLHF
.	TRBV25-1	TRBD1	TRBJ1-1	TGTGCCAGCAAACCGGGACAGGGGATCGCTGAAGCTTTCTTT	CASKPGQGIAEAFF
.	TRBV4-1	.	TRBJ2-7	TGCGCCAGCAGCCAAGGTTACGAGAAGTACTTC	CASSQGYEKYF
once	TRBV5-1	.	TRBJ1-2	TGCGCCAGCAGCTTGGAGGCAGGGGAATATGGCTACACCTTC	CASSLEAGEYGYTF
few	TRBV20-1	.	TRBJ2-7	TGCAGGGCCGGGACTCCGAGCTCCTACGAGCAGTACTTC	CRAGTPSSYEQYF
.	TRBV4-1	TRBD2	TRBJ2-3	TGCGCCAGCAGCCAAGATCGTGGGACTAGCGATCCCACATATACGCAGTATTTT	CASSQDRGTSDPTYTQYF
few	TRBV6-1	TRBD1	TRBJ2-1	TGTGCCAGCGGAGTTGTGGGCAGGGGGCGCGATGAGCAGTTCTTC	CASGVVGRGRDEQFF
.	TRBV20-1	.	TRBJ2-7	TGCAGTTACCGGGAGCATAGCTCCTACGAGCAGTACTTC	CSYREHSSYEQYF
.	TRBV27	.	TRBJ2-7	TGTGCCAGCAGTTTTCAGGTAGCCTACGAGCAGTACTTC	CASSFQVAYEQYF
.	TRBV27	.	TRBJ2-7	TGTGCCAGCAGCACCGGGAGTTTGAGCGAGCAGTACTTC	CASSTGSLSEQYF
.	TRBV7-2	TRBD2	TRBJ2-2	TGTGCCAGCAGCTTAGGGGGGGGCGGGAGGACCGGGGAGCTGTTTTTT	CASSLGGGGRTGELFF
.	TRBV20-1	.	TRBJ1-1	TGCAGTACGCTGGGGAACACTGAAGCTTTCTTT	CSTLGNTEAFF
.	TRBV2	.	TRBJ2-3	TGTGCCAGCAGTGATTGGGGGGGCGCGCCCACAGATACGCAGTATTTT	CASSDWGGAPTDTQYF
.	TRBV28	TRBD2	TRBJ2-5	TGTGCGATAGCGGGAGGGAAGACCCAGTACTTC	CAIAGGKTQYF
.	TRBV28	.	TRBJ1-3	TGTGCCAGCAGTTTATGGGGTGTCTCTGGAAACACCATATATTTT	CASSLWGVSGNTIYF
.	TRBV29-1	TRBD1	TRBJ2-7	TGCAGCGTAAGAGACAGGGGTTCCTACGAGCAGTACTTC	CSVRDRGSYEQYF
.	TRBV11-2	.	TRBJ1-6	TGTGCCAGCAGCCATCTCGGATCACCCCTCCACTTT	CASSHLGSPLHF
.	TRBV6-1	.	TRBJ2-7	TGTGCCAGTAGTGAATATTTTGGAGCGGAGTCCTACGAGCAGTACTTC	CASSEYFGAESYEQYF
few	TRBV4-2	.	TRBJ1-1	TGTGCCAGCAGCCAAGGTCGGGCACTGAACACTGAAGCTTTCTTT	CASSQGRALNTEAFF
many	TRBV28	.	TRBJ2-7	TGTGCCAGCAATAGCCCTGAGCGCGCGCAGTACTTC	CASNSPERAQYF